The T cell receptor (beta chain) under discussion was sequenced for a study of OX40 agonist ivuxolimab in advanced cancers. In the study overall: Intravenous ivuxolimab was administered to patients every 2 weeks at 0.01 to 10 mg/kg. Head and neck, renal cell, melanoma or hepatocellular carcinoma were the cancers that dose-escalation patients had. 40% to 50% of patients had received prior checkpoint inhibitor therapy.

Systemic immunosuppression or autoimmune disease history was grounds to exclude patients. Sequencing was performed with immunoSEQ multiplex PCR; in TCRdb, only in-frame clones are kept and a portion is missing. This table holds tens of thousands of clones, about 91% found once. Looked up from germline, CDR1 is SGHRS and CDR2 is YFSETQ. CDR3 length: 14 amino acids. V was cut by 0 bases and J by 2 bases, with 6 bases left in between. The receptor comes from an adult with an advanced solid tumor such as melanoma, head and neck, liver or kidney cancer. The material was CD4+ or CD8+ T cells sorted from blood, obtained in a trial of the OX40 agonist ivuxolimab. J is TRBJ1-3 and V is TRBV5-1, with D unresolved. DNA of the CDR3: TGCGCCAGCAGCTTGGTAGGGACTGGAAACACCATATATTTT. It codes for CASSLVGTGNTIYF.